The 32 T cell receptor beta chains in this list originate from one sample, sequenced in a study of breast tumors, draining lymph nodes, adjacent tissues. Samples came from axillary lymph nodes draining the breast cancer. TCRdb fed the multiplex PCR reads into MiXCR, producing one record per CDR3 protein. This sample has 180,000 or so distinct CDR3 sequences; 33% occur once, and the top ten carry roughly 3.8%. The sample consisted of axillary lymph node tissue. These receptors originate from a female donor with breast cancer. Some clones in this sample may be carry-over from other donors' samples.

The J gene is TRBJ1-5, the V gene TRBV5-6; 7 nucleotides match TRBD1. The length of the CDR3 is 17 residues. V shed 5 bases and J 2 bases; nucleotides not matched to a gene: 13. Germline assignment: CDR1 SGHDT and CDR2 YYEEEE. The CDR3 loop is CASSARGGGAGNQPQHF. The CDR3 region has the DNA TGTGCCAGCAGTGCTAGAGGAGGGGGCGCAGGCAATCAGCCCCAGCATTTT.

This clonotype was counted many times. CDR3 sequence reads: CASSLLATRQSSYEQYF. The CDR3 coding sequence is TGTGCCAGCAGCTTGCTAGCGACCCGTCAAAGCTCCTACGAGCAGTACTTC. J is TRBJ2-7 and V is TRBV5-8, with TRBD2 as a possible D gene (6 bases). This CDR3 region has 17 residues. In germline, CDR1 is SGHTS, CDR2 YDEGEE. V was pared by 1 base and J by 0 bases, with 17 bases between.

This clonotype was counted a few times. With a much larger clone just one base away, this may be a read error. The rearrangement joins TRBV6-2 or TRBV6-3 to TRBJ2-7; D not certain. The V gene lost 7 bases and the J gene lost 3 bases, with 10 bases spanning the gap. The germline V gene has CDR1 MNHEY and CDR2 SVGEGT. CDR3 size: 12 residues. This CDR3 reads CASTSSHYEQYF. For the CDR3, the DNA is TGTGCCAGCACCTCCTCCCACTACGAGCAGTACTTC.

This clonotype was recorded at least ten times. The V gene is TRBV13, the J gene TRBJ2-7, with 9 positions matching TRBD1. V lost 5 bases, J lost 5 bases, and 7 bases stayed unmatched. CDR3 length: 14 residues. The V gene's germline CDR1 is PRHDT and CDR2 FYEKMQ (reference sequence). DNA for the CDR3: TGTGCCAGCAGCCCCCGGGACAGGGCCCACGAGCAGTACTTC. Protein: CASSPRDRAHEQYF.

On this clonotype: A much larger clonotype is one base distant, so this may be a read error. The chain links TRBV6-1 to TRBJ1-2, with unresolved D. The V and J ends lost 7 bases and 6 bases respectively, with 12 bases between them. In germline, CDR1 is MNHNS, CDR2 SASEGT. This CDR3 comprises 12 residues. CDR3 residues: CASMLNRDGYTF. DNA for the CDR3: TGTGCCAGCATGCTAAATCGGGATGGCTACACCTTC.

This clonotype came up many times. This chain joins TRBV27 and TRBJ2-7, with 9 bases lining up with TRBD1. CDR1 and CDR2 from the germline V gene are MNHEY and SMNVEV (reference sequence). J was trimmed by 5 bases and V by 4 bases; bases with no gene match: 6. The CDR3 runs 14 residues. CDR3 sequence reads: CASSSPGQGDEQYF. The CDR3 coding sequence is TGTGCCAGCAGTTCCCCGGGACAGGGAGACGAGCAGTACTTC.

This clonotype was counted at least ten times. A junction end diverges from the germline sequence, so it may reflect a read error. This chain joins TRBV6-5 and TRBJ1-6, with D possibly TRBD1 on 6 matching bases. This CDR3 is built from 18 residues. The V gene's germline CDR1 is MNHEY and CDR2 SVGAGI. CDR3 in amino acids: CASSHSLGGGALSSPLHF. The CDR3 DNA reads TGTGCCAGCAGTCACTCGTTAGGCGGGGGGGCCCTTAGCTCACCCCTCCACTTT.

At least ten counts were recorded for this clonotype. A read error may explain this, as a much larger clone is one base away. The chain links TRBV20-1 to TRBJ2-3; 8 bases map to TRBD1. Germline CDR1 reads DFQATT; CDR2 reads SNEGSKA (reference sequence). The CDR3 has 14 residues. CDR3 in DNA: TGCAGTGCTAGTTGGGACAGGAAGACAGCTACGCAGTATTTT. Translation: CSASWDRKTATQYF.

The table lists this clonotype with many counts. This sequence joins TRBV20-1 and TRBJ2-5; D is unresolved. Germline V gene lookup returns CDR1 DFQATT and CDR2 SNEGSKA (reference sequence). CDR3 length equals 13 residues. Deletions cut 3 bases from V and 5 bases from J, with 13 bases between. CDR3 nucleotide sequence: TGCAGTGCTAGCCCCCCTAGATTGGAGACCCAGTACTTC. Amino acid sequence: CSASPPRLETQYF.

In this sample, this clonotype turned up many times. This CDR3 is CASSFSGRTSGSYEQYF. CDR3 sequence (DNA): TGCGCCAGCAGCTTCTCTGGAAGGACTAGCGGCTCCTACGAGCAGTACTTC. The V gene is TRBV5-1, the J gene TRBJ2-7, with 10 nucleotides matching TRBD2. Germline V gives CDR1 SGHRS, CDR2 YFSETQ. V dropped 2 bases and J dropped 0; count of bases not matched to a gene: 8. The CDR3 runs to 17 residues.

A note on this clonotype: The CDR3 carries no conserved terminal phenylalanine or tryptophan, so it likely arises from a read error. It is unclear where the CDR3 begins or ends on the DNA, so no DNA is shown, and the CDR3 is as TCRdb lists it. The CDR3: CASSVGSSSYNEPFL. V gene TRBV9 combines with J gene TRBJ2-1. The germline CDR1 and CDR2 sequences are SGDLS and YYNGEE. A total of 15 residues make up the CDR3, ends included.

This clonotype was seen ten or more times. This chain links TRBV4-1 with TRBJ2-5; TRBD2 matches 9 bases. The V and J ends lost 5 bases and 4 bases, in that order; junction bases with no gene match: 8. The CDR3 spans 15 residues. CDR1 MGHRA and CDR2 YSYEKL come from the germline V gene. The CDR3 DNA reads as TGCGCCAGCAGCGCACCGGGACTAGCCGCAGAGACCCAGTACTTC. Translating gives CASSAPGLAAETQYF.

The rearrangement uses TRBV9 and TRBJ2-5; D remains unclear. V dropped 0 bases and J dropped 10 bases, with 16 bases sitting between them. The CDR3 extends over 14 amino acids. Germline V gene data show CDR1 as SGDLS and CDR2 as YYNGEE. This chain's CDR3 is CASSVGRVWGIQYF. CDR3 in DNA: TGTGCCAGCAGCGTAGGTCGCGTTTGGGGTATCCAGTACTTC.

This CDR3 reads CASSLTSGRNHEQYF. For the CDR3, the DNA is TGTGCCAGCAGCTTGACTAGCGGGAGGAACCACGAGCAGTACTTC. The genes are TRBV7-8 and TRBJ2-7, with 13 bases identical to TRBD2. The CDR3 runs 15 residues. Germline trimming cut 3 bases from V and 5 bases from J; bases unmatched to any gene: 4. CDR1 is SGHVS and CDR2 is FQNEAQ in the germline V gene.

The V and J genes are TRBV4-3 and TRBJ2-1; 15 bases line up with TRBD2. Germline V CDR1 and CDR2: LGHNA, YSLEER. Losses at the gene ends were 4 bases for V and 7 bases for J; bases not matched to a gene: 2. The CDR3 covers 15 residues. The CDR3 sequence: CASSRGLAGGNEQFF. The CDR3 DNA follows: TGCGCCAGCAGCCGGGGACTAGCGGGAGGAAATGAGCAGTTCTTC.

This clonotype came up many times. This chain connects TRBV11-2 to TRBJ2-5; the D call may be TRBD1 or TRBD2 (5 bases each). V lost 4 bases and J 0 bases, leaving 12 bases between the germline ends. The CDR3 is 15 residues long. Germline V CDR1 and CDR2: SGHAT, FQNNGV. CDR3 amino acids: CASSSGPPYQETQYF. CDR3 nucleotides: TGTGCCAGCAGCTCGGGACCGCCGTACCAAGAGACCCAGTACTTC.

For this clonotype: A read error is possible here, since a much larger clone lies one base away. The chain couples TRBV6-5 to TRBJ2-1; the D gene is possibly TRBD1 (6 bases). The CDR3 has 15 residues. From germline, CDR1 is MNHEY and CDR2 SVGAGI. The DNA of the CDR3 is TGTGCCAGCAGTCACTCGGAAGGGGGAAATTACGAGCAGTTCTTC. The encoded protein is CASSHSEGGNYEQFF.

This clonotype was seen many times. V and J are TRBV7-9 and TRBJ1-1, with D unresolved. Germline CDR1 is SEHNR and CDR2 is FQNEAQ (reference sequence). Trimming cost V 1 base and J 0 bases, with 6 bases left between them. The CDR3 contains 14 residues. The CDR3 DNA reads TGTGCCAGCAGCTTAGTACTAATGAACACTGAAGCTTTCTTT. It specifies CASSLVLMNTEAFF.

This clonotype was detected many times. The chain joins TRBV6-5 to TRBJ2-1, with 11 bases that match TRBD2. Germline trimming cut 6 bases from V and 7 bases from J; bases unmatched to any gene: 11. CDR3 length: 16 residues. Germline CDR1 and CDR2: MNHEY and SVGAGI. CDR3 bases: TGTGCCAGCAGGGCCTTAGCGGGGGGGCGGTTTAATGAGCAGTTCTTC. It translates to CASRALAGGRFNEQFF.

A few counts support this clonotype. This chain uses TRBV11-2 with TRBJ1-3, with 8 nucleotides matching TRBD1. Germline CDR1 SGHAT, CDR2 FQNNGV. CDR3 size: 19 residues. The V gene end was trimmed by 5 bases and the J gene end by 0 bases; junction bases not matched to a gene: 15. The CDR3 nucleotides read TGTGCCAGCAGCATGCAGGGGGCCCTTCTCGACAGCTCTGGAAACACCATATATTTT. Protein product: CASSMQGALLDSSGNTIYF.

V usage is TRBV2 and J usage is TRBJ2-1; D perhaps matches TRBD1 (6 bases). The V gene's germline CDR1 is SNHLY and CDR2 FYNNEI. The CDR3 extends over 14 amino acids. V lost 9 bases and J lost 4, with 16 bases in between. The CDR3 here is CASIFGTPYNEQFF. CDR3 nucleotides: TGTGCCAGTATCTTCGGGACACCATACAATGAGCAGTTCTTC.

At least ten counts were recorded for this clonotype. This chain links TRBV5-8 with TRBJ1-6, with 7 bases lining up with TRBD1. The CDR3 runs 14 residues. Germline lookup yields CDR1 SGHTS and CDR2 YDEGEE. V gave up 5 bases and J gave up 7 bases; unmatched junction bases: 6. The CDR3 region is CASRFFRGNSPLHF. Here the CDR3 DNA reads TGTGCCAGCAGATTCTTCAGGGGGAATTCACCCCTCCACTTT.

As regards this clonotype: A read error may account for a junction end that differs from germline. The genes are TRBV12-3 or TRBV12-4 and TRBJ2-5; 8 bases are shared with TRBD2. This CDR3 is built from 14 residues. CDR3 coding DNA: TGTGCCAGCAGTTTCGGGGGGGCCCAAGAGGCCCAGTACTTC. It translates to CASSFGGAQEAQYF.

This clonotype was detected ten times or more. The chain carries TRBV5-8 and TRBJ2-5; the D gene is possibly TRBD2 (6 bases). CDR1 SGHTS and CDR2 YDEGEE come from the germline V gene. The V end lost 4 bases, the J end lost 4 bases, and 17 bases lay between the germline ends. The CDR3 runs 15 residues. This CDR3 is CASSGGLQARETQYF. DNA for the CDR3: TGTGCCAGCAGCGGGGGACTTCAGGCTCGAGAGACCCAGTACTTC.

Turning to this clonotype: A much larger clone sits a single nucleotide away, making a read error possible. The CDR3 does not end in the conserved phenylalanine or tryptophan, so this is likely a read error. The chain uses TRBV6-5 and TRBJ2-3, with D maybe TRBD1 (6 bases). Trimming took 6 bases from V and 3 from J, leaving 7 bases between them. The CDR3 runs to 12 residues. Germline CDR1 is MNHEY and CDR2 is SVGAGI. The CDR3 coding sequence is TGTGCCAGCAGGGGGGCGACAGATACGCAGTATTTA. It yields the protein CASRGATDTQYL.

This clonotype came up a few times. The J gene is TRBJ1-5, the V gene TRBV27; possibly TRBD1 for D (5 bases). The germline V gene has CDR1 MNHEY and CDR2 SMNVEV (reference sequence). V was cut by 6 bases and J by 10 bases, with 19 bases left in between. The length of the CDR3 is 14 residues. CDR3 nucleotides: TGTGCCAGCAGCAGCGTCGGGGGGGGGATCCCCCAGCATTTT. It codes for CASSSVGGGIPQHF.

This clonotype was counted only a few times. The gene calls are TRBV27 and TRBJ1-2; 9 nucleotides match TRBD1. The V segment lost 3 bases and the J segment 1 base; nucleotides outside the gene matches: 12. The length of the CDR3 is 18 residues. Germline lookup yields CDR1 MNHEY and CDR2 SMNVEV (reference sequence). Written as DNA, the CDR3 is TGTGCCAGCAGTTTCAGAGCGGACAGGGGCGATCTTAACTATGGCTACACCTTC. Protein sequence: CASSFRADRGDLNYGYTF.

Notes on this clonotype: Just one base apart from a much larger clone, this may be a read error. The genes are TRBV5-1 and TRBJ2-7; perhaps TRBD1 as D (6 bases). CDR3 size: 13 residues. Per the germline V gene, CDR1 is SGHRS and CDR2 is YFSETQ. The chain's CDR3 is CARRDTHSYDQYF. CDR3 nucleotide sequence: TGCGCCAGACGGGACACCCACTCCTACGACCAGTACTTC. Variable domain in full (rest from reference TRBV5-1 and TRBJ2-7): KAGVTQTPRYLIKTRGQQVTLSCSPISGHRSVSWYQQTPGQGLQFLFEYFSETQRNKGNFPGRFSGRQFSNSRSEMNVSTLELGDSALYLCARRDTHSYDQYFGPGTRLTVT.

This clonotype was found many times. V and J are TRBV29-1 and TRBJ2-5; 8 bases are a match to TRBD1. The CDR3 spans 14 residues. The junction had 9 bases not matched to a gene; V was cut back by 4 bases and J by 5 bases. CDR1 is SQVTM and CDR2 is ANQGSEA in the germline V gene. CDR3 region: CSVAARGLGETQYF. CDR3 DNA sequence: TGCAGCGTTGCAGCCAGGGGGCTGGGGGAGACCCAGTACTTC.

This clonotype has a count of ten or more. This chain connects TRBV9 to TRBJ2-5; D perhaps matches TRBD1 (7 bases). Looked up from germline, CDR1 is SGDLS and CDR2 is YYNGEE. The CDR3 sequence is 16 residues long. Deletions cut 0 bases from V and 5 bases from J, with 17 bases between. CDR3: CASSVGRDSGRETQYF. CDR3 coding DNA: TGTGCCAGCAGCGTAGGGAGGGACAGCGGTCGTGAGACCCAGTACTTC.

This clonotype was seen ten or more times. V usage is TRBV3-1 and J usage is TRBJ2-3; 9 bases agree with TRBD2. Trimming took 10 bases from V and 5 from J; bases not matched to a gene: 10. CDR1 and CDR2 from the germline V gene are LGHDT and YNNKEL (reference sequence). The CDR3 runs to 14 residues. The CDR3 loop reads CAIQIAGALDTQYF. CDR3 nucleotide sequence: TGTGCCATCCAAATAGCGGGGGCCCTAGATACGCAGTATTTT.

Ten or more counts support this clonotype. The chain recombines TRBV6-5 with TRBJ2-1, with 8 bases that match TRBD2. Looked up from germline, CDR1 is MNHEY and CDR2 is SVGAGI. V lost 6 bases, J lost 8 bases, and 9 bases stayed unmatched. The CDR3 covers 14 residues. The CDR3: CASRRRTSKDEQFF. CDR3 bases: TGTGCCAGCAGACGACGGACTAGCAAAGATGAGCAGTTCTTC.